This entry lists 32 T cell receptor beta chains sequenced from one sample in a study of post-analysis software for immune sequencing data. Antigens for these TCRs are unknown. Researchers reported that TCR beta cDNA libraries carried unique molecular identifiers. TCRdb analysed the PCR reads with MiXCR anew, one entry per CDR3 protein. The sample shows about 430,000 distinct CDR3 sequences, roughly 38% of them seen only once. Study observations and caveats: TRBV5-6, TRBV5-1 and TRBV20-1 were among roughly 5 TRBV segments more frequent in patients than controls.

Sequencing input: blood. All receptors come from a girl under 10 years old with multiple sclerosis.

The V call is TRBV7-8, the J call TRBJ2-1; 7 bases fit TRBD1. With V trimmed by 5 bases and J by 5 bases, 9 bases remained unmatched. The CDR3 has 15 amino acids. Germline-derived CDR1 and CDR2 are SGHVS and FQNEAQ. The CDR3 sequence is CASSRNDRVDNEQFF. In DNA, the CDR3 is TGTGCCAGCAGCCGCAATGACAGGGTGGACAATGAGCAGTTCTTC.

This chain uses TRBV27 with TRBJ2-1; 7 nucleotides line up with TRBD2. Unmatched junction bases numbered 9, after V lost 8 bases and J lost 2 bases. The CDR3 sequence is 15 residues long. The germline CDR1 and CDR2 sequences are MNHEY and SMNVEV (reference sequence). CDR3 DNA: TGTGCCAGCTCAAATGGGAGGGCCCCCTACAATGAGCAGTTCTTC. This encodes CASSNGRAPYNEQFF.

The rearrangement links TRBV5-1 to TRBJ1-2; the match to TRBD1 covers 7 bases. The length of the CDR3 is 13 residues. From germline, CDR1 is SGHRS and CDR2 YFSETQ. The ends lost 4 bases at V and 5 bases at J; junction bases unmatched: 5. The CDR3 reads CASSQQTGYGYTF. The DNA for the CDR3 is TGCGCCAGCAGCCAACAGACAGGGTATGGCTACACCTTC. Variable domain in full (rest from reference TRBV5-1 and TRBJ1-2): KAGVTQTPRYLIKTRGQQVTLSCSPISGHRSVSWYQQTPGQGLQFLFEYFSETQRNKGNFPGRFSGRQFSNSRSEMNVSTLELGDSALYLCASSQQTGYGYTFGSGTRLTVV.

Here the CDR3 DNA reads TGTGCCAGCAGCCAAGAAGGGGACAGGGGGCGGGAGACCCAGTACTTC. Translated, it gives CASSQEGDRGRETQYF. This chain links TRBV4-2 with TRBJ2-5, with 12 bases matching TRBD1. J gave up 5 bases and V 0 bases, and 4 bases lay outside the gene matches. The germline V gene encodes CDR1 LGHNA and CDR2 YNFKEQ. The length of the CDR3 is 16 residues.

This clonotype was counted only a few times. The chain employs TRBV29-1 and TRBJ2-1; weak D call: TRBD2 (6 bases). Germline values: CDR1 SQVTM, CDR2 ANQGSEA. This CDR3 has 10 amino acids. V gave up 7 bases and J gave up 11 bases, with 12 bases separating them. CDR3 in amino acids: CSALAEKQFF. CDR3 nucleotides: TGCAGCGCGTTAGCGGAGAAGCAGTTCTTC.

V and J are TRBV6-5 and TRBJ1-1, with TRBD1 as a possible D gene (5 bases). The CDR3 loop spans 14 amino acids. Germline V lookup: CDR1 MNHEY, CDR2 SVGAGI. V lost 1 base and J 2 bases, leaving 8 bases between the germline ends. CDR3 nucleotide sequence: TGTGCCAGCAGTTACTGGCAGGGTAACACTGAAGCTTTCTTT. Protein: CASSYWQGNTEAFF.

The J gene is TRBJ1-2, the V gene TRBV20-1; D remains unclear. Germline V gene sequence: CDR1 DFQATT, CDR2 SNEGSKA (reference sequence). The CDR3 contains 13 residues. Trimming shortened V by 1 base and J by 2 bases, and 8 bases separated the two germline ends. The CDR3 DNA reads as TGCAGTGCTAGAGTCGGACCGAACTATGGCTACACCTTC. Translated, it gives CSARVGPNYGYTF.

The CDR3: CASSSQQDSNQPQHF. In nucleotides, the CDR3 is TGTGCCAGCAGCTCCCAACAGGATAGCAATCAGCCCCAGCATTTT. The rearrangement uses TRBV7-9 and TRBJ1-5; D may be TRBD1 (5 bases). The germline CDR1 and CDR2 sequences are SEHNR and FQNEAQ (reference sequence). V lost 4 bases and J lost 0, with 10 bases in between. The CDR3 covers 15 residues.

This clonotype was observed a few times. The chain joins TRBV20-1 to TRBJ1-5; D possibly corresponds to TRBD1 (6 bases). The CDR3 consists of 16 residues. Germline CDR1 is DFQATT and CDR2 is SNEGSKA (reference sequence). The ends were cut back, 1 base at V and 2 bases at J, with 15 bases in the middle. CDR3 coding DNA: TGCAGTGCTAGAGGCGGGGGCAGGGGTCGCAATCAGCCCCAGCATTTT. It specifies CSARGGGRGRNQPQHF.

The chain carries TRBV29-1 and TRBJ2-7, with TRBD2 as a possible D gene (6 bases). The V and J ends lost 3 bases and 4 bases respectively, with 10 bases between them. Germline loops: CDR1 SQVTM, CDR2 ANQGSEA. This CDR3 has 12 amino acids. In DNA, the CDR3 is TGCAGCGTTGACGAGGGGAGGTACGAGCAGTACTTC. Amino acids: CSVDEGRYEQYF.

This rearrangement joins TRBV7-8 to TRBJ2-3, with TRBD1 matching 7 bases. V lost 2 bases and J lost 2; bases outside the gene matches: 10. Germline loops: CDR1 SGHVS, CDR2 FQNEAQ. CDR3 size: 17 residues. The CDR3 DNA is TGTGCCAGCAGCTTAACCCCCGGGACAGCCATCACAGATACGCAGTATTTT. Protein: CASSLTPGTAITDTQYF.

This clonotype has more than one count but fewer than ten. The chain recombines TRBV7-9 with TRBJ2-7; weak D call: TRBD2 (5 bases). V was shortened by 4 bases and J by 3 bases, with 22 bases between the two germline ends. CDR1 SEHNR and CDR2 FQNEAQ come from the germline V gene (reference sequence). The CDR3 has 17 amino acids. The chain's CDR3 is CASSYEGRTSPNYEQYF. The CDR3 nucleotides are TGTGCCAGCAGCTACGAGGGTAGAACCTCACCAAACTACGAGCAGTACTTC. Drawing the rest from reference TRBV7-9 and TRBJ2-7, the complete variable domain is DTGVSQNPRHKITKRGQNVTFRCDPISEHNRLYWYRQTLGQGPEFLTYFQNEAQLEKSRLLSDRFSAERPKGSFSTLEIQRTEQGDSAMYLCASSYEGRTSPNYEQYFGPGTRLTVT.

This clonotype was detected only a few times. This chain joins TRBV27 and TRBJ2-7; D is uncertain. Between the trimmed V and J ends, which lost 4 bases and 3 bases, there was a span of 16 bases. This CDR3 spans 15 amino acids. Germline V gives CDR1 MNHEY, CDR2 SMNVEV (reference sequence). CDR3 amino acids: CASSSRSRGFYEQYF. The CDR3 bases are TGTGCCAGCAGTTCACGGAGTCGCGGATTCTACGAGCAGTACTTC.

This chain uses TRBV12-3 or TRBV12-4 with TRBJ1-2; D call uncertain. The CDR3 length is 17 residues. V was shortened by 5 bases and J by 3 bases, with 22 bases between the two germline ends. The chain's CDR3 is CASSRSGGSDKDYGYTF. The CDR3 DNA reads as TGTGCCAGCAGTCGGTCGGGTGGGTCAGATAAAGACTATGGCTACACCTTC.

This clonotype was counted a few times. This chain uses TRBV10-3 with TRBJ2-1; weak D call: TRBD1 (6 bases). CDR1 and CDR2 (germline): ENHRY, SYGVKD. There are 16 residues in the CDR3. Trimming removed 5 bases at V and 8 bases at J, with 22 bases between. CDR3 bases: TGTGCCATCAGTTCCGGTCCAGGGGCGGAACGCGATGAGCAGTTCTTC. Its translation: CAISSGPGAERDEQFF.

The J gene is TRBJ2-3, the V gene TRBV6-5, with D possibly being TRBD1 (5 bases). The CDR3 consists of 16 residues. Germline CDR1 MNHEY, CDR2 SVGAGI. V lost 3 bases and J 0 bases, leaving 13 bases between the germline ends. The CDR3 region is CASSYKGYSSTDTQYF. CDR3 nucleotide sequence: TGTGCCAGCAGTTATAAGGGGTACTCTAGCACAGATACGCAGTATTTT.

The rearrangement links TRBV5-1 to TRBJ2-2; D gene ambiguous. There are 16 residues in the CDR3. V was pared by 2 bases and J by 1 base, with 12 bases between. Per germline, CDR1 SGHRS and CDR2 YFSETQ. CDR3: CASSFRLGENTGELFF. CDR3 coding DNA: TGCGCCAGCAGCTTCAGGCTAGGCGAGAACACCGGGGAGCTGTTTTTT.

CDR3 protein: CASSKGTGRRDTEAFF. The CDR3, as DNA: TGCGCCAGCAGCAAGGGGACAGGGCGACGGGACACTGAAGCTTTCTTT. The V call is TRBV5-1, the J call TRBJ1-1, with 9 bases aligning to TRBD1. The V segment lost 4 bases and the J segment 3 bases; nucleotides outside the gene matches: 10. Germline lookup yields CDR1 SGHRS and CDR2 YFSETQ. The CDR3 consists of 16 residues.

V and J are TRBV20-1 and TRBJ2-1; tentatively, D is TRBD2 (5 bases). The germline V and J ends were trimmed by 6 bases and 0 bases, with 12 bases remaining between them. The germline V gene encodes CDR1 DFQATT and CDR2 SNEGSKA (reference sequence). This CDR3 is built from 14 residues. CDR3 sequence: CSASGWASYNEQFF. DNA for the CDR3: TGCAGTGCCTCGGGGTGGGCCTCCTACAATGAGCAGTTCTTC.

This clonotype was recorded only once. J is TRBJ1-1 and V is TRBV4-3, with 9 bases fitting TRBD1. Trimming cost V 0 bases and J 3 bases; bases outside gene matches: 8. Germline CDR1 and CDR2: LGHNA and YSLEER. CDR3 length: 17 amino acids. The CDR3 DNA follows: TGCGCCAGCAGCCAAGATCGCTCCGGGACAGGGCACACTGAAGCTTTCTTT. It translates to CASSQDRSGTGHTEAFF.

Only a few counts were recorded for this clonotype. The V call is TRBV29-1, the J call TRBJ2-1; 11 bases align to TRBD2. The germline V gene encodes CDR1 SQVTM and CDR2 ANQGSEA. V lost 1 base, J lost 7 bases, and 9 bases stayed unmatched. The CDR3 has 16 residues. The CDR3 sequence is CSVEGEKGTSGNEQFF. As DNA, the CDR3 is TGCAGCGTTGAAGGTGAAAAGGGGACTAGCGGTAATGAGCAGTTCTTC.

The chain links TRBV6-1 to TRBJ1-1; 7 bases match TRBD1. CDR1 and CDR2 from the germline V gene are MNHNS and SASEGT. V lost 5 bases to trimming and J lost 5 bases; unmatched junction nucleotides: 8. The CDR3 extends over 14 amino acids. DNA of the CDR3: TGTGCCAGCAGTCCAAGACAGGGTCGGACTGAAGCTTTCTTT. Translated, it gives CASSPRQGRTEAFF.

The CDR3 spells CAIRPTAYTEAFF. The CDR3 DNA follows: TGTGCCATCCGACCCACAGCTTACACTGAAGCTTTCTTT. The V and J genes are TRBV10-3 and TRBJ1-1; the D is unclear. V was trimmed by 8 bases and J by 3 bases, leaving 13 bases between them. The CDR3 is 13 residues long. Per germline, CDR1 ENHRY and CDR2 SYGVKD.

The V and J genes are TRBV9 and TRBJ2-2; 7 positions agree with TRBD2. J lost 5 bases, V lost 0 bases, and 7 bases had no gene match. This CDR3 is 16 amino acids long. The V gene's germline CDR1 is SGDLS and CDR2 YYNGEE. The CDR3 spells CASSVGGGRWTGELFF. The CDR3 DNA is TGTGCCAGCAGCGTAGGGGGCGGGAGATGGACCGGGGAGCTGTTTTTT.

V is TRBV7-2 and J is TRBJ2-1, with 11 bases identical to TRBD1. Germline-derived CDR1 and CDR2 are SGHTA and FQGNSA. J was trimmed by 7 bases and V by 5 bases; bases with no gene match: 13. The CDR3 extends over 17 amino acids. The CDR3 DNA follows: TGTGCCAGCAGCGATCTAGCCCGGACAGGGGGCGAGAATGAGCAGTTCTTC. Its translation: CASSDLARTGGENEQFF.

The chain is built from TRBV5-1 and TRBJ2-1; D tentatively reads TRBD1 or TRBD2 (5 bases each). Looked up from germline, CDR1 is SGHRS and CDR2 is YFSETQ. The V gene lost 3 bases and the J gene lost 3 bases, with 13 bases spanning the gap. The CDR3 consists of 15 residues. The CDR3 region has the DNA TGCGCCAGCAGCTCGGGACCCATTAACTACAATGAGCAGTTCTTC. Residues: CASSSGPINYNEQFF.

This chain connects TRBV15 to TRBJ2-1, with a tentative D call TRBD2 (6 bases). This CDR3 spans 12 amino acids. Trimming removed 4 bases from V and 9 bases from J, with 10 bases in between. Germline CDR1 reads LNHNV; CDR2 reads YYDKDF (reference sequence). The CDR3 sequence is CATSTSSGEQFF. The CDR3 DNA sequence: TGTGCCACCAGCACCAGTAGCGGTGAGCAGTTCTTC.

This chain links TRBV5-5 with TRBJ1-5; 8 bases are shared with TRBD1. Germline CDR1 SGHKS, CDR2 YYEKEE (reference sequence). Trimming cost V 1 base and J 4 bases; bases outside gene matches: 16. This CDR3 region has 19 residues. DNA of the CDR3: TGTGCCAGCAGCTTGACGCCCGGACAGGGAATTGGGGTTAATCAGCCCCAGCATTTT. Translating it yields CASSLTPGQGIGVNQPQHF.

The genes are TRBV12-3 or TRBV12-4 and TRBJ2-5; 10 positions agree with TRBD2. With V trimmed by 6 bases and J by 5 bases, 9 bases remained unmatched. CDR3 length: 15 amino acids. The CDR3 is CASRDLAGVGETQYF. CDR3 coding DNA: TGTGCCAGCAGGGATCTAGCGGGAGTCGGGGAGACCCAGTACTTC.

This clonotype was seen more than once but under ten times. The rearrangement links TRBV29-1 to TRBJ2-5; D is possibly TRBD2 (5 bases). The J call may be mistaken, given a closer DNA end match to TRBJ2-4. This CDR3 region has 13 residues. The germline gives CDR1 SQVTM, CDR2 ANQGSEA. The CDR3 bases are TGCAGCGTTGGAGGGCTCGTCAAAAACATTCAGTACTTC. Residues: CSVGGLVKNIQYF.

The chain recombines TRBV7-8 with TRBJ1-2; possible D gene TRBD1, 6 bases. The CDR3 loop spans 15 amino acids. From germline, CDR1 is SGHVS and CDR2 FQNEAQ. The V end was cut by 5 bases, the J end by 1 base, with 14 bases between. The CDR3 nucleotides read TGTGCCAGCAGCCGACCCGGACAGCTTAACTATGGCTACACCTTC. As protein: CASSRPGQLNYGYTF.

The chain has TRBV12-3 or TRBV12-4 and TRBJ1-4; possible D gene TRBD1, 5 bases. V shed 6 bases and J shed 4 bases, with 12 bases lying between them. This CDR3 has 14 amino acids. CDR3 nucleotides: TGTGCCAGCAGGACCGGGACCCGTAATGAAAAACTGTTTTTT. The encoded protein is CASRTGTRNEKLFF.